A selection of T cell receptor beta chains follows, all from one sample in a study of T cells after yellow fever vaccination. From the 5' RACE reads, TCRdb called clonotypes with MiXCR, one entry per CDR3 protein. The table includes approximately 85,000 distinct CDR3 sequences, about 14% detected once. The sequences come from CD8+ T cells not binding an NS4B(214-222) dextramer, sorted from PBMCs, collected roughly 20 days after the first yellow fever vaccination. These receptors all come from a young man who received the YFV17D yellow fever vaccine. Each CDR3 is given with its conserved first and last residue. The order of the fields is clone size, J gene, V gene, D gene, CDR3 DNA, CDR3 protein. The D gene is left open where the match is weak. Clone size is not always given. Where it is, it says once, few, many or a class for expanded clones.

-,TRBJ2-3,TRBV5-4,TRBD2,TGTGCCAGCAGCTTGTCAGTGGTGCTTGGGCGGGGGGGCCGGGTCACAGATACGCAGTATTTT,CASSLSVVLGRGGRVTDTQYF
few,TRBJ2-7,TRBV6-2/TRBV6-3,-,TGTGCGGCGGGACCCTCCTACGAGCAGTACTTC,CAAGPSYEQYF
few,TRBJ2-1,TRBV6-2/TRBV6-3,TRBD2,TGTGCCAGCAGAGGACTAGCGGGGGGGTATGAGCAGTTCTTC,CASRGLAGGYEQFF
-,TRBJ2-1,TRBV6-2/TRBV6-3,TRBD2,TGTGCCAGCAGTTTCACCTCCATCCTTAGCGGGAGCTCCGTCTACAATGAGCAGTTCTTC,CASSFTSILSGSSVYNEQFF
few,TRBJ2-1,TRBV28,TRBD2,TGTGCCAGCAGTTTAGTCGCGGGGGGGGTTAACAATGAGCAGTTCTTC,CASSLVAGGVNNEQFF
-,TRBJ2-7,TRBV29-1,TRBD2,TGCAGCGTTGAAGCGGGACTAGCGGGGATCGAGCAGTACTTC,CSVEAGLAGIEQYF
many,TRBJ1-5,TRBV30,-,TGTGCCTGGGGGGTTGGACAGCCCCAGCATTTT,CAWGVGQPQHF
few,TRBJ1-1,TRBV5-1,-,TGCGCCAGCAGCTTATTACCTTGGGGCAATGACACTGAAGCTTTCTTT,CASSLLPWGNDTEAFF
-,TRBJ1-5,TRBV12-2,-,TGTGCAAGTCGCCTACCAGGGGGCGATCAGCCCCAGCATTTT,CASRLPGGDQPQHF
few,TRBJ2-2,TRBV7-2,-,TGTGCCAGCAGTGGGCTGGGCACCGGGGAGCTGTTTTTT,CASSGLGTGELFF
-,TRBJ2-5,TRBV12-3/TRBV12-4,-,TGTGCCAGCAGCACCCGACTAGAACAAGAGACCCAGTACTTC,CASSTRLEQETQYF
once,TRBJ1-4,TRBV12-3/TRBV12-4,-,TGTGCCAGCACCAAAATAACAGGCGCAACTAATGAAAAACTGTTTTTT,CASTKITGATNEKLFF
few,TRBJ2-6,TRBV7-9,-,TGTGCCAGCAGCACAGAGGTGGACTGGGCCAACGTCCTGACTTTC,CASSTEVDWANVLTF
-,TRBJ1-5,TRBV27,TRBD1,TGTGCCAGCAGTTTAACAGGGGCTCGGCCCCAGCATTTT,CASSLTGARPQHF
-,TRBJ1-2,TRBV5-5,-,TGTGCCAGCAGCCCATCGGACAGCTATGGCTACACCTTC,CASSPSDSYGYTF
-,TRBJ1-5,TRBV24-1,TRBD1,TGTGCCACCAGTGAACAGGGGAGCAATCAGCCCCAGCATTTT,CATSEQGSNQPQHF
-,TRBJ1-2,TRBV4-1,TRBD1,TGCGCCAGCAGCCAGGGGACAGGGCCTAACTATGGCTACACCTTC,CASSQGTGPNYGYTF
few,TRBJ2-1,TRBV4-2,-,TGTGCCAGCAGCCAACTCGACAATGAGCAGTTCTTC,CASSQLDNEQFF
few,TRBJ2-5,TRBV5-8,TRBD2,TGTGCCAGCAGCCCTAGCGGGGGCCGCCAAGAGACCCAGTACTTC,CASSPSGGRQETQYF
few,TRBJ2-3,TRBV7-2,-,TGTGCCAGCAGCTTAGTAGGGCGAGGGACGGACACAGATACGCAGTATTTT,CASSLVGRGTDTDTQYF
few,TRBJ1-2,TRBV20-1,-,TGCAGTGCTAGAGATAGCGGACATGGACTATATGGCTACACCTTC,CSARDSGHGLYGYTF
few,TRBJ1-5,TRBV12-3/TRBV12-4,-,TGTGCCAGCAGCTCCGGAACCTCGGAGAACAATCAGCCCCAGCATTTT,CASSSGTSENNQPQHF
many,TRBJ1-6,TRBV28,TRBD1,TGTGCCAGCAGTTTTCGACAGGGACTTAGCTCCTATAATTCACCCCTCCACTTT,CASSFRQGLSSYNSPLHF
few,TRBJ1-5,TRBV28,TRBD1,TGTGCCAGCAGTTTAAACCCGTCGACAGGGTTTGTTAACAATCAGCCCCAGCATTTT,CASSLNPSTGFVNNQPQHF
-,TRBJ2-1,TRBV10-2,TRBD1,TGCGCCAGCCTAACCCCACAGGGGGAGAGGGTCAATGAGCAGTTCTTC,CASLTPQGERVNEQFF
few,TRBJ2-7,TRBV29-1,-,TGCAGCGTTGTCGGCGGTTCCTACGAGCAGTACTTC,CSVVGGSYEQYF
few,TRBJ2-7,TRBV11-2,-,TGTGCCAGCAGCTTAGCTGGTGGGTCGAGATTC,CASSLAGGSRF
few,TRBJ2-1,TRBV5-1,TRBD2,TGCGCCAGCAGCCAAACTAGCGGGGGGGATGAGCAGTTCTTC,CASSQTSGGDEQFF
-,TRBJ1-3,TRBV6-1,TRBD1,TGTGCCAGCAGACAGGGGAATCCGTCGTCTGGAAACACCATATATTTT,CASRQGNPSSGNTIYF
few,TRBJ2-2,TRBV27,-,TGTGCCAGCAGTTTGACCACCGGGGAGCTGTTTTTT,CASSLTTGELFF
-,TRBJ2-2,TRBV11-2,TRBD2,TGTGCCAGCAGCTTAGGTCCCTTACTAGCGGGGAACACCGGGGAGCTGTTTTTT,CASSLGPLLAGNTGELFF
many,TRBJ1-1,TRBV3-1,-,TGTGCCAGCAGCACCGCCCAGAGGGGGGTTGAAGCTTTCTTT,CASSTAQRGVEAFF
few,TRBJ2-2,TRBV7-2,TRBD2,TGTGCCAGCAGCGAATTAGCGGGAGTGGGCGGGGAGCTGTTTTTT,CASSELAGVGGELFF
-,TRBJ2-3,TRBV27,TRBD2,TGTGCCAGCAGTTTCGACTATCGCGGGGGGGAACCTAAGAGTGATACGCAGTATTTT,CASSFDYRGGEPKSDTQYF
few,TRBJ2-1,TRBV11-2,TRBD1,TGTGCCAGCAGCTCCGGACAGGGGGCGTTTCGGAATGAGCAGTTCTTC,CASSSGQGAFRNEQFF
-,TRBJ1-6,TRBV27,TRBD1,TGTGCCAGCAGTTTAGAGGGACAGGCGATTTCACCCCTCCACTTT,CASSLEGQAISPLHF
few,TRBJ1-1,TRBV4-3,-,TGCGCCAGCAGCCAAGACACAGGGTCGGGGACTGAAGCTTTCTTT,CASSQDTGSGTEAFF
few,TRBJ1-1,TRBV15,-,TGTGCCACCAGCAGCTTTGGGGGCACTGAAGCTTTCTTT,CATSSFGGTEAFF
-,TRBJ2-7,TRBV7-9,-,TGTGCCAGCGGGGATGGACAGTCTAGATACGAGCAGTACTTC,CASGDGQSRYEQYF
-,TRBJ2-1,TRBV2,TRBD2,TGTGCCAGCAGTTCTGCGGGGGGGGCCACACCCAGGAACAATGAGCAGTTCTTC,CASSSAGGATPRNNEQFF
many,TRBJ2-1,TRBV28,-,TGTGCCAGCAGATTTCGTGGGAGCAATGAGCAGTTCTTC,CASRFRGSNEQFF
few,TRBJ2-1,TRBV20-1,TRBD1,TGCAGTGCTGGGCTAGGGGGCCATGGGAATGAGCAGTTCTTC,CSAGLGGHGNEQFF
few,TRBJ1-2,TRBV10-3,-,TGTGCCATCAGTACAAACCATGGGGTGGATGGCTACACCTTC,CAISTNHGVDGYTF
-,TRBJ1-2,TRBV25-1,-,TGTGCCACCTCGATGACCTCAAACTATGGCTACACCTTC,CATSMTSNYGYTF
few,TRBJ2-7,TRBV7-2,TRBD2,TGTGCCAGCAGCCTTCTGGGGGGGTTATACGAGCAGTACTTC,CASSLLGGLYEQYF
many,TRBJ2-7,TRBV3-1,-,TGTGCCAGCAGCCAAGGGGTGGGGTACGAGCAGTACTTC,CASSQGVGYEQYF
few,TRBJ2-1,TRBV19,TRBD2,TGTGCCAGTAGTATTTCTAGCGGACTAGACTCCTACAATGAGCAGTTCTTC,CASSISSGLDSYNEQFF
-,TRBJ1-1,TRBV5-1,-,TGCGCCAGCAGCTTGGACGGGGTAGGTTGGAACACTGAAGCTTTCTTT,CASSLDGVGWNTEAFF
-,TRBJ2-1,TRBV4-3,-,TGCGCCAGCAGCCCAAGGGGGGATGAGCAGTTCTTC,CASSPRGDEQFF
few,TRBJ2-7,TRBV4-1,-,TGCGCCAGCAGCCAAGGGAGGGGAGACGAGCAGTACTTC,CASSQGRGDEQYF
-,TRBJ2-1,TRBV4-1,-,TGCGCCAGCAGCCAAGGTATCCAGCGGGACAATGAGCAGTTCTTC,CASSQGIQRDNEQFF
-,TRBJ1-5,TRBV12-3/TRBV12-4,-,TGTGCCAGCAGTTTAGCGATAGGCAATCAGCCCCAGCATTTT,CASSLAIGNQPQHF
few,TRBJ2-1,TRBV4-2,-,TGTGCCAGCAGCCAAGATGGGTCAGGGGATGAGCAGTTCTTC,CASSQDGSGDEQFF
few,TRBJ2-5,TRBV12-3/TRBV12-4,-,TGTGCCAGCAGTTTAAGATTGCAAGAGACCCAGTACTTC,CASSLRLQETQYF
-,TRBJ2-1,TRBV6-2/TRBV6-3,-,TGTGCCAGCAGTTACCGGATGGATAAGTCCTACAATGAGCAGTTCTTC,CASSYRMDKSYNEQFF